This T cell receptor beta chain was sequenced in a study of T cell responses to AZD1222 COVID-19 vaccine. This clone has only one observation. Its specificity is unknown. The CDR3 runs to 12 residues. Trimming pared 5 bases from V and 6 bases from J, leaving 9 bases between. Germline values: CDR1 KGHSH, CDR2 LQKENI. Regarding the study as a whole: Donor demographics were predominantly white British with a female majority; clonal diversity may be underestimated. Spike-specific TCRs gained breadth and depth after people received two AZD1222 doses. Only a handful of AZD1222 recipients, several in all, had baseline seropositivity. CD4 TCRs linked to vaccination spanned spike, dominating at 160-218 and 743-854.

The table came from immunoSEQ multiplex PCR; TCRdb's copy has only in-frame clones and leaves some out. The table shows over 150,000 clones, with roughly 85% occurring only once. This TCR was recovered from an adult who received the AZD1222 COVID-19 vaccine. The V and J genes are TRBV18 and TRBJ2-3; D is ambiguous. The sample in question was peripheral blood, obtained 28 days after the second AZD1222 dose. In nucleotides, the CDR3 is TGTGCCAGCTCAAACTATGTCGATACGCAGTATTTT. The encoded protein is CASSNYVDTQYF.